This TCR beta chain was recorded in a study of blood T cell repertoires in COVID-19. The protocol was immunoSEQ multiplex PCR, while the TCRdb copy is restricted to in-frame clones and leaves out a portion. The data hold almost 250,000 clones, with about 82% observed a single time. Deletions cut 3 bases from V and 7 bases from J, with 13 bases between. Germline V gene sequence: CDR1 LNHDA, CDR2 SQIVND (reference sequence). CDR3 length: 14 amino acids. The TCR originated in a woman between 45 and 65 years old with acute COVID-19. The sequenced sample consisted of PBMCs or T cells enriched from blood (not recorded which). This chain links TRBV19 with TRBJ2-1; perhaps TRBD2 as D (6 bases). CDR3: CASSMGLAENEQFF. The CDR3 nucleotides are TGTGCCAGTAGTATGGGGTTAGCGGAAAATGAGCAGTTCTTC. Filled out from reference TRBV19 and TRBJ2-1, the complete variable domain reads DGGITQSPKYLFRKEGQNVTLSCEQNLNHDAMYWYRQDPGQGLRLIYYSQIVNDFQKGDIAEGYSVSREKKESFPLTVTSAQKNPTAFYLCASSMGLAENEQFFGPGTRLTVL.